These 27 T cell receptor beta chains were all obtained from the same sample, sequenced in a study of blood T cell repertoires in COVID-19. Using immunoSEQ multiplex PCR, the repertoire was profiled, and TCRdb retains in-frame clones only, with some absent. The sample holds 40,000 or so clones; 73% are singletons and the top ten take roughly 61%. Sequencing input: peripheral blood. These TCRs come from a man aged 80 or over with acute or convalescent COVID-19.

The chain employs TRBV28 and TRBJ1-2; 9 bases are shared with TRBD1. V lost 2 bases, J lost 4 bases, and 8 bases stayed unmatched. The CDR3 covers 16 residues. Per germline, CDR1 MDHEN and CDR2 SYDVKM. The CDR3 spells CASSLRGTGTGYGYTF. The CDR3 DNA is TGTGCCAGCAGTTTAAGGGGGACAGGGACGGGCTATGGCTACACCTTC.

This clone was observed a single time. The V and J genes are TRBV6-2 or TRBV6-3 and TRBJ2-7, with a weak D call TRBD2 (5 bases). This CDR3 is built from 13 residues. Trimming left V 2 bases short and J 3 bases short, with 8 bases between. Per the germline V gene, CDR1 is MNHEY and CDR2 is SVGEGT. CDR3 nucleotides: TGTGCCAGCAGTTACGGACTTCTCTACGAGCAGTACTTC. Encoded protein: CASSYGLLYEQYF.

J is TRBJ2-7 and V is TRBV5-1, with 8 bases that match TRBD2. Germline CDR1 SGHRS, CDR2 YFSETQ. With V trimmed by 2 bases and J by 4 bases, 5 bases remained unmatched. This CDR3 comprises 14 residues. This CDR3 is CASSLGSGIYEQYF. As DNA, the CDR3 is TGCGCCAGCAGCTTAGGTAGCGGGATTTACGAGCAGTACTTC.

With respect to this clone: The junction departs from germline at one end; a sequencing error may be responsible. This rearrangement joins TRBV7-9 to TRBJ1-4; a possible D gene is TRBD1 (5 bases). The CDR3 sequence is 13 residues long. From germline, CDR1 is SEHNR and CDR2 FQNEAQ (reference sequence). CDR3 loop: CASSLGFGREEIF. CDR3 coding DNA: TGTGCCAGCAGCTTAGGTTTTGGCAGGGAGGAGATTTTT.

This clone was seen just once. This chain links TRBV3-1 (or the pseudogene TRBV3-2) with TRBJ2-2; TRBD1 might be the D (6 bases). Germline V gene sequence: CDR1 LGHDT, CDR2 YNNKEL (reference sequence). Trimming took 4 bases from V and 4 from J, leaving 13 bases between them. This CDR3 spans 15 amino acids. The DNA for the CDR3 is TGTGCCAGCAGCCGTCCGGGACACCTCACCGGGGAGCTGTTTTTT. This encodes CASSRPGHLTGELFF.

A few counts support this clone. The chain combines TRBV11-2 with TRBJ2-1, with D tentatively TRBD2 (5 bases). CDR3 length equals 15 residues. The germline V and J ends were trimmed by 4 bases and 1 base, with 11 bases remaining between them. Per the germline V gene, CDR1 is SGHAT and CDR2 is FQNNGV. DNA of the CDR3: TGTGCCAGCAGCTCCTCGGAGGATTCCTACAATGAGCAGTTCTTC. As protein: CASSSSEDSYNEQFF.

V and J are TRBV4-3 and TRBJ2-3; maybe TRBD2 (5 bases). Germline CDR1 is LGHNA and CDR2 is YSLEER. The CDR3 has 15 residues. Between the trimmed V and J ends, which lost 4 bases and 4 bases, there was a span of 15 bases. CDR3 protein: CASSRGGQGADTQYF. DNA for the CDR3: TGCGCCAGCAGCCGAGGAGGTCAAGGAGCAGATACGCAGTATTTT.

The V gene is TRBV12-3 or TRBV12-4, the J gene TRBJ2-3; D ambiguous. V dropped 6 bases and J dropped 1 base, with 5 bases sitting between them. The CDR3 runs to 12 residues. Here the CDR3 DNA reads TGTGCCAGCAGCCTAGGCACAGATACGCAGTATTTT. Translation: CASSLGTDTQYF.

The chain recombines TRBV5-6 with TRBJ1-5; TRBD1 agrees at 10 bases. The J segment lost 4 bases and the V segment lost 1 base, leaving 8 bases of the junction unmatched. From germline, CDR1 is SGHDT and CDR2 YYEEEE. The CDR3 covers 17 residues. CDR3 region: CASSLYGTGERNQPQHF. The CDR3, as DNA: TGTGCCAGCAGCTTGTACGGGACAGGGGAGCGGAATCAGCCCCAGCATTTT.

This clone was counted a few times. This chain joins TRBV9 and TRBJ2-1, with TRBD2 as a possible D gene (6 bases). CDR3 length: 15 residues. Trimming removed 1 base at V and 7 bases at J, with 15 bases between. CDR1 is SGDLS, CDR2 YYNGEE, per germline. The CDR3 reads CASSVMGGTRNEQFF. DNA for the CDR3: TGTGCCAGCAGCGTAATGGGCGGGACCCGGAATGAGCAGTTCTTC.

CDR3 DNA: TGTGCCACCAGGACAGGAGCCAGGGACGGGGCCAACGTCCTGACTTTC. Residues: CATRTGARDGANVLTF. V gene TRBV24-1 combines with J gene TRBJ2-6; D may be TRBD1 (6 bases). This CDR3 comprises 16 residues. Germline assignment: CDR1 KGHDR and CDR2 SFDVKD. V lost 7 bases, J lost 4 bases, and 16 bases lay in between.

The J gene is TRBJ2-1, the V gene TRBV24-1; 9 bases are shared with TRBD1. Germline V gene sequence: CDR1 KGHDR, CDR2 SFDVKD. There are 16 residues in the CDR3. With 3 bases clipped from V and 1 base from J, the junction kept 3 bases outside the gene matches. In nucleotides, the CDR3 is TGTGCCACCAGTGATACCGGGACAGGGTCCTACAATGAGCAGTTCTTC. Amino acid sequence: CATSDTGTGSYNEQFF.

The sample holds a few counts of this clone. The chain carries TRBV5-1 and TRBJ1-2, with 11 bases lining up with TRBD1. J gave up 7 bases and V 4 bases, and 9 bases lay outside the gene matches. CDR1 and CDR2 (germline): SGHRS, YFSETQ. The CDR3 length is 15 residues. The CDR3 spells CASSPGQGALIGYTF. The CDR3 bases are TGCGCCAGCAGCCCTGGACAGGGGGCGCTAATTGGCTACACCTTC.

The CDR3 reads CSVKTSGFSYNEQFF. CDR3 bases: TGCAGCGTCAAGACTAGCGGGTTCTCCTACAATGAGCAGTTCTTC. This rearrangement joins TRBV29-1 to TRBJ2-1, with 10 nucleotides matching TRBD2. This CDR3 is built from 15 residues. Germline V gene sequence: CDR1 SQVTM, CDR2 ANQGSEA. The V and J ends lost 6 bases and 0 bases, in that order; junction bases with no gene match: 5.

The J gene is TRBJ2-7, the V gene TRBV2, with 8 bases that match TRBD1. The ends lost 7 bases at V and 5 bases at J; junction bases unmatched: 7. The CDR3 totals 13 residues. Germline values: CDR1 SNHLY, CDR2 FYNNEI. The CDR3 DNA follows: TGTGCCAGCACCTTGGACAGGGCCCACGAGCAGTACTTC. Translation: CASTLDRAHEQYF.

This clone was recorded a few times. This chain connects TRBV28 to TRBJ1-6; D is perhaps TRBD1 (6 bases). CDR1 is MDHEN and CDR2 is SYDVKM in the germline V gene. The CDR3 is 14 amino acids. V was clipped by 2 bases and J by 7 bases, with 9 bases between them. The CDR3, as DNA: TGTGCCAGCAGTTTACACAGGGACAATTCACCCCTCCACTTT. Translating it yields CASSLHRDNSPLHF.

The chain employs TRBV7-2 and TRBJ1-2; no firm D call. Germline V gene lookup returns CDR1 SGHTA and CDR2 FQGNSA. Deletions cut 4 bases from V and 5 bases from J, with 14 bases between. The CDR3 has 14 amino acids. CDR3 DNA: TGTGCCAGCAGCTCCCTACCGATTGTTTATGGCTACACCTTC. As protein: CASSSLPIVYGYTF.

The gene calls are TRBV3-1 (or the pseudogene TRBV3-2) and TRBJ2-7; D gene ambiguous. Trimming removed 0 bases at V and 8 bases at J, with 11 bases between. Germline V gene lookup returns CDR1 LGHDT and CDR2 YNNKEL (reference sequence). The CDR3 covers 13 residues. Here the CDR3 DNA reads TGTGCCAGCAGCCAAGAGGCAGGAAGGAAGCAGTACTTC. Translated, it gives CASSQEAGRKQYF.

The CDR3 DNA follows: TGTGCCAGCAGCTTAGGCATAGCGGGAGGGGCAGATACGCAGTATTTT. Translated, it gives CASSLGIAGGADTQYF. This rearrangement joins TRBV7-2 to TRBJ2-3; 11 bases line up with TRBD2. The CDR3 is 16 residues long. V was clipped by 1 base and J by 4 bases; unmatched bases: 4. Germline CDR1 reads SGHTA; CDR2 reads FQGNSA.

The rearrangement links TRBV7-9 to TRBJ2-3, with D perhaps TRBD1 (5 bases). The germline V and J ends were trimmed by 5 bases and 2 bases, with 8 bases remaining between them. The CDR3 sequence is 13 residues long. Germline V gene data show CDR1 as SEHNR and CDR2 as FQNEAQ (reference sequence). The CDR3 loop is CASSKTDTDTQYF. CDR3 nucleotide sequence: TGTGCCAGCAGCAAGACAGACACAGATACGCAGTATTTT.

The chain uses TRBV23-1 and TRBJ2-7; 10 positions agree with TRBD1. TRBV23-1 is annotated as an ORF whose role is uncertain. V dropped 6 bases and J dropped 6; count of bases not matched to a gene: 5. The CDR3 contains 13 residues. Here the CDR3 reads CASSGTGASEQYF. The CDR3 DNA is TGCGCCAGCAGCGGGACAGGGGCCTCCGAGCAGTACTTC.

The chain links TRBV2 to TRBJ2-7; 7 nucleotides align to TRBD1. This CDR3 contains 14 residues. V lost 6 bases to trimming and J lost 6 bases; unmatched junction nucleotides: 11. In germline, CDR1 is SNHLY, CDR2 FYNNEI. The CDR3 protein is CASRDGAGGREQYF. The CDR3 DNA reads TGTGCCAGCAGGGACGGGGCAGGGGGACGCGAGCAGTACTTC. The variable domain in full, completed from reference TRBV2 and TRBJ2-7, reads EPEVTQTPSHQVTQMGQEVILRCVPISNHLYFYWYRQILGQKVEFLVSFYNNEISEKSEIFDDQFSVERPDGSNFTLKIRSTKLEDSAMYFCASRDGAGGREQYFGPGTRLTVT.

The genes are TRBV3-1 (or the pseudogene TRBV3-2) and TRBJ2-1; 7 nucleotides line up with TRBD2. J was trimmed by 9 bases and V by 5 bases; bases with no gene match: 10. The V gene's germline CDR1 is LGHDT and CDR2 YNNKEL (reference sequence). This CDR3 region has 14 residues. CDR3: CASSFGASGFEQFF. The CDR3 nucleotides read TGTGCCAGCAGCTTCGGGGCTAGCGGATTTGAGCAGTTCTTC.

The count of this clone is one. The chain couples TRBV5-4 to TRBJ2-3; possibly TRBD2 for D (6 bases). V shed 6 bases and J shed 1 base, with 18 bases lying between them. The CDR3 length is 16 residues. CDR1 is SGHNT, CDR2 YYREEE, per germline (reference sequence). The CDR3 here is CASNPGGTSRTDTQYF. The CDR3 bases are TGTGCCAGCAACCCCGGGGGAACTAGCCGCACAGATACGCAGTATTTT.

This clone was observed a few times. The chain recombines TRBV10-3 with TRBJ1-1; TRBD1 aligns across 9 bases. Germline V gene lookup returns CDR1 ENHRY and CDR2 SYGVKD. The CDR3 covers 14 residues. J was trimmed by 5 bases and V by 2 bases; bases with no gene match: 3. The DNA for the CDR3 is TGTGCCATCAGTGAGCTACAGGGGGCTACTGAAGCTTTCTTT. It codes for CAISELQGATEAFF.

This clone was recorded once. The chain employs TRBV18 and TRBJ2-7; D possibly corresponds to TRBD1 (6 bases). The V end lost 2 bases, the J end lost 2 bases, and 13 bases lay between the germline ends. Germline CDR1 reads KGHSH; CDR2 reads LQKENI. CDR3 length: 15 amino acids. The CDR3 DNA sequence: TGTGCCAGCTCACCAAGCAGGGGTCGCACCTACGAGCAGTACTTC. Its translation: CASSPSRGRTYEQYF. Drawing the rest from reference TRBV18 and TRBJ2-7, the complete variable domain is NAGVMQNPRHLVRRRGQEARLRCSPMKGHSHVYWYRQLPEEGLKFMVYLQKENIIDESGMPKERFSAEFPKEGPSILRIQQVVRGDSAAYFCASSPSRGRTYEQYFGPGTRLTVT.

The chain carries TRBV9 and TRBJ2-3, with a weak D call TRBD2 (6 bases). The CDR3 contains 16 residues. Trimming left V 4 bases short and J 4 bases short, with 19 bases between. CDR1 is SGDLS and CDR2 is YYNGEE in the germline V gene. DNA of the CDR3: TGTGCCAGCAGCCAGGGTGGGGGACTCCTCCCAGATACGCAGTATTTT. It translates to CASSQGGGLLPDTQYF.